One sample yielded the 9 T cell receptor beta chains listed below, sequenced in a study of blood T cell repertoires in COVID-19. Generated by immunoSEQ multiplex PCR, the TCRdb table keeps only in-frame clones and is missing some. Seen here are approximately 100,000 clones, nearly 90% observed once, and the top ten hold around 6.9%. Material: peripheral blood. These receptors originate from an older woman with acute or convalescent COVID-19.

The rearrangement uses TRBV12-3 or TRBV12-4 and TRBJ2-2; D is unclear. Trimming took 3 bases from V and 4 from J, leaving 3 bases between them. The CDR3 loop spans 12 amino acids. CDR3 amino acids: CASSFGTGELFF. CDR3 coding DNA: TGTGCCAGCAGTTTCGGCACCGGGGAGCTGTTTTTT.

The rearrangement joins TRBV19 to TRBJ2-7, with 7 nucleotides matching TRBD1. The CDR3 sequence is 15 residues long. With 2 bases clipped from V and 2 bases from J, the junction kept 6 bases outside the gene matches. Germline CDR1 and CDR2: LNHDA and SQIVND (reference sequence). CDR3 DNA sequence: TGTGCCAGTAGTATATTTAGGGGACAGACCTACGAGCAGTACTTC. Translated: CASSIFRGQTYEQYF. Filled out from reference TRBV19 and TRBJ2-7, the complete variable domain reads DGGITQSPKYLFRKEGQNVTLSCEQNLNHDAMYWYRQDPGQGLRLIYYSQIVNDFQKGDIAEGYSVSREKKESFPLTVTSAQKNPTAFYLCASSIFRGQTYEQYFGPGTRLTVT.

The rearrangement links TRBV10-2 to TRBJ2-3, with 7 bases aligning to TRBD2. The CDR3 spans 18 residues. The germline V gene encodes CDR1 WSHSY and CDR2 SAAADI. The ends lost 7 bases at V and 2 bases at J; junction bases unmatched: 18. The CDR3 region has the DNA TGCGCCAGCACGAGACCGCAGCGGGACCCCTTCTCCACAGATACGCAGTATTTT. Encoded protein: CASTRPQRDPFSTDTQYF.

The chain is built from TRBV1 and TRBJ2-2; TRBD2 is the table's D call, not checked against the DNA. TRBV1 is shown as a pseudogene. The CDR3 sequence is 16 residues long. DNA of the CDR3: TGCACCAGCAGCCAGCCCGGGACTAGCGGACCAGGGGAGCTGTTTTTT. Amino acid sequence: CTSSQPGTSGPGELFF.

The V and J genes are TRBV19 and TRBJ1-1; 8 positions match TRBD1. Germline assignment: CDR1 LNHDA and CDR2 SQIVND (reference sequence). CDR3 length: 15 residues. J was trimmed by 4 bases and V by 5 bases; bases with no gene match: 9. CDR3 loop: CASSPRTGSGTEAFF. In DNA, the CDR3 is TGTGCCAGTAGTCCCCGGACAGGGTCCGGCACTGAAGCTTTCTTT. Variable domain in full (rest from reference TRBV19 and TRBJ1-1): DGGITQSPKYLFRKEGQNVTLSCEQNLNHDAMYWYRQDPGQGLRLIYYSQIVNDFQKGDIAEGYSVSREKKESFPLTVTSAQKNPTAFYLCASSPRTGSGTEAFFGQGTRLTVV.

CDR3 region: CASSPGGVPGYTF. CDR3 nucleotide sequence: TGTGCCAGTAGTCCGGGGGGGGTGCCTGGCTACACCTTC. The V and J genes are TRBV19 and TRBJ1-2, with D possibly TRBD1 on 5 matching bases. The germline V gene encodes CDR1 LNHDA and CDR2 SQIVND (reference sequence). The V end was cut by 5 bases, the J end by 7 bases, with 14 bases between. CDR3 size: 13 residues.

The chain is built from TRBV25-1 and TRBJ2-6; D is unclear. The CDR3 spans 14 residues. V shed 6 bases and J shed 0 bases, with 6 bases lying between them. Germline V gene lookup returns CDR1 MGHDK and CDR2 SYGVNS. The CDR3 DNA reads TGTGCCAGCAGCCCTCCCTCTGGGGCCAACGTCCTGACTTTC. Translated, it gives CASSPPSGANVLTF.

Concerning this clone itself: Other DNA sequences of this sample code for an identical CDR3. The genes are TRBV19 and TRBJ1-2, with D perhaps TRBD1 (6 bases). Trimming left V 5 bases short and J 1 base short, with 8 bases between. The CDR3 is 13 amino acids. The V gene's germline CDR1 is LNHDA and CDR2 SQIVND (reference sequence). CDR3 DNA: TGTGCCAGTAGTCCGGACAGTAACTATGGCTACACCTTC. This translates into CASSPDSNYGYTF.

The chain joins TRBV6-1 to TRBJ2-5, with a weak D call TRBD1 (5 bases). CDR3 size: 16 residues. Germline CDR1 MNHNS, CDR2 SASEGT. The germline V and J ends were trimmed by 2 bases and 4 bases, with 17 bases remaining between them. The CDR3 sequence is CASSESRRLGVETQYF. The CDR3 DNA follows: TGTGCCAGCAGTGAATCTAGGCGGCTAGGGGTAGAGACCCAGTACTTC.